This TCR beta chain was sequenced in a study of T cell responses to AZD1222 COVID-19 vaccine. Libraries were prepared by immunoSEQ multiplex PCR; TCRdb keeps only in-frame clonotypes and omits some of them. The sample lists roughly 140,000 clones, around 90% occurring once. This clone was recorded a few times. The germline V and J ends were trimmed by 0 bases and 4 bases, with 10 bases remaining between them. The germline V gene has CDR1 MNHEY and CDR2 SVGAGI. This CDR3 comprises 15 residues. The sequenced sample was peripheral blood, obtained on day 0 of AZD1222 vaccination. The receptor was derived from an adult in good health. This sequence joins TRBV6-5 and TRBJ1-3; D not certain. In DNA form, the CDR3 reads TGTGCCAGCAGTTACTCGGTTATTCCGGGAAACACCATATATTTT. Translated, it gives CASSYSVIPGNTIYF.